Listed below are T cell receptor beta chains from one sample, sequenced in a study of T cells in Graves' hyperthyroidism and ophthalmopathy. Each CDR3 protein gets one entry after TCRdb re-called the multiplex PCR reads with MiXCR. There are approximately 400,000 distinct CDR3 sequences in the sample; roughly 25% occur only once, and about 70% lies in the top ten. The sequenced sample was blood. These TCRs come from a man aged 45-65 years with Graves' hyperthyroidism. Each CDR3 is given with its conserved first and last residue. Fields, in order: D gene, clone size, J gene, V gene, CDR3 protein, CDR3 DNA. The D gene is left open where the match is weak. Rows give clone size only sometimes, using once, few, many, or a class for an expanded clone.

D: NA
size: few
J: TRBJ1-5
V: TRBV20-1
CDR3: CSATGENQPQHF
DNA: TGCAGTGCTACTGGGGAGAATCAGCCCCAGCATTTT

D: TRBD1
size: few
J: TRBJ1-2
V: TRBV20-1
CDR3: CSAPQGNYGYTF
DNA: TGCAGTGCTCCACAGGGGAACTATGGCTACACCTTC

D: NA
size: many
J: TRBJ2-5
V: TRBV18
CDR3: CASSPPRGETQYF
DNA: TGTGCCAGCTCACCTCCTCGGGGAGAGACCCAGTACTTC

D: TRBD1
size: few
J: TRBJ2-4
V: TRBV12-3/TRBV12-4
CDR3: CASSLAKRQGFGKNIQYF
DNA: TGTGCCAGCAGTTTAGCTAAGCGACAGGGCTTTGGCAAAAACATTCAGTACTTC

D: NA
size: NA
J: TRBJ1-5
V: TRBV19
CDR3: CASSSEWQGSNQPQHF
DNA: TGTGCCAGTAGTTCCGAGTGGCAGGGGAGTAATCAGCCCCAGCATTTT

D: NA
size: many
J: TRBJ2-5
V: TRBV20-1
CDR3: CSASIRVKPGPGETQYF
DNA: TGCAGTGCTAGTATCCGGGTGAAACCAGGCCCAGGGGAGACCCAGTACTTC

D: TRBD1
size: NA
J: TRBJ1-5
V: TRBV18
CDR3: CASSADRAQPQHF
DNA: TGTGCCAGCTCAGCAGACAGGGCTCAGCCCCAGCATTTT

D: TRBD2
size: NA
J: TRBJ2-5
V: TRBV6-5
CDR3: CASSYAGGGGETQYF
DNA: TGTGCCAGCAGTTACGCCGGGGGGGGAGGGGAGACCCAGTACTTC

D: NA
size: few
J: TRBJ1-5
V: TRBV29-1
CDR3: CSVSQGPNQPQHF
DNA: TGCAGCGTTAGTCAGGGCCCCAATCAGCCCCAGCATTTT

D: NA
size: NA
J: TRBJ2-3
V: TRBV24-1
CDR3: CATSDFLKSPGSDTQYF
DNA: TGTGCCACCAGTGATTTCCTGAAGTCCCCTGGATCAGATACGCAGTATTTT

D: NA
size: NA
J: TRBJ2-3
V: TRBV29-1
CDR3: CSVGYSRVSSTDTQYF
DNA: TGCAGCGTTGGCTACAGCAGGGTCTCTAGCACAGATACGCAGTATTTT

D: TRBD2
size: few
J: TRBJ2-1
V: TRBV11-3
CDR3: CASRLRGGNEQFF
DNA: TGTGCCAGCCGCCTTCGGGGGGGCAATGAGCAGTTCTTC

D: NA
size: few
J: TRBJ1-2
V: TRBV12-3/TRBV12-4
CDR3: CASSPMWEVGYGYTF
DNA: TGTGCCAGCAGTCCAATGTGGGAGGTGGGCTATGGCTACACCTTC

D: TRBD2
size: once
J: TRBJ2-1
V: TRBV9
CDR3: CASSGLAGGMLNEQFF
DNA: TGTGCCAGCAGCGGACTAGCGGGAGGTATGTTAAATGAGCAGTTCTTC

D: TRBD1
size: few
J: TRBJ2-7
V: TRBV7-9
CDR3: CASSHDRGSYEQYF
DNA: TGTGCCAGCAGCCATGACAGGGGCTCCTACGAGCAGTACTTC

D: TRBD2
size: once
J: TRBJ2-7
V: TRBV4-1
CDR3: CASSPRELAGPSGQYF
DNA: TGCGCCAGCAGCCCCCGGGAACTAGCGGGACCCTCCGGGCAGTACTTC

D: NA
size: few
J: TRBJ1-5
V: TRBV20-1
CDR3: CSARPQGLRYQPQHF
DNA: TGCAGTGCTAGACCTCAGGGGTTACGTTATCAGCCCCAGCATTTT

D: TRBD2
size: NA
J: TRBJ2-3
V: TRBV27
CDR3: CASSSRLAGGNTDTQYF
DNA: TGTGCCAGCAGTTCCAGACTAGCGGGAGGGAACACAGATACGCAGTATTTT

D: NA
size: NA
J: TRBJ2-1
V: TRBV27
CDR3: CASSRGTYNEQFF
DNA: TGTGCCAGCAGCCGGGGAACCTACAATGAGCAGTTCTTC

D: TRBD2
size: few
J: TRBJ2-1
V: TRBV7-8
CDR3: CCGTSLLNEQFF
DNA: TGTTGCGGGACTAGCCTATTAAATGAGCAGTTCTTC

D: NA
size: few
J: TRBJ2-1
V: TRBV12-3/TRBV12-4
CDR3: CASSYSQEQFF
DNA: TGTGCCAGCAGTTACTCTCAGGAGCAGTTCTTC

D: TRBD2
size: few
J: TRBJ2-1
V: TRBV6-1
CDR3: CASSNSLRELVWGNEQFF
DNA: TGTGCCAGCAGTAACTCTTTGCGGGAGTTGGTGTGGGGGAATGAGCAGTTCTTC

D: NA
size: many
J: TRBJ2-5
V: TRBV2
CDR3: CASSEEPMDGPQETQYF
DNA: TGTGCCAGCAGTGAAGAGCCTATGGACGGGCCCCAAGAGACCCAGTACTTC

D: TRBD1
size: few
J: TRBJ2-1
V: TRBV30
CDR3: CACSQVGDRGLDEQFF
DNA: TGTGCCTGCTCTCAGGTGGGGGACAGGGGGCTGGATGAGCAGTTCTTC

D: TRBD2
size: NA
J: TRBJ2-7
V: TRBV3-1
CDR3: CASSPRLAESSYEQYF
DNA: TGTGCCAGCAGCCCCCGACTAGCGGAAAGCTCCTACGAGCAGTACTTC

D: NA
size: NA
J: TRBJ2-1
V: TRBV6-2/TRBV6-3
CDR3: CASSYPQLNNEQFF
DNA: TGTGCCAGCAGTTACCCTCAACTTAACAATGAGCAGTTCTTC

D: NA
size: many
J: TRBJ2-3
V: TRBV20-1
CDR3: CSAAVDTQYF
DNA: TGCAGTGCGGCTGTAGATACGCAGTATTTT

D: TRBD1
size: NA
J: TRBJ1-2
V: TRBV19
CDR3: CASSSEQGLAYGYTF
DNA: TGTGCCAGTAGTAGCGAACAGGGGTTGGCCTATGGCTACACCTTC

D: TRBD1
size: few
J: TRBJ1-1
V: TRBV5-1
CDR3: CASSFWTGEVRTEAFF
DNA: TGCGCCAGCAGCTTTTGGACAGGGGAGGTTCGGACTGAAGCTTTCTTT

D: NA
size: few
J: TRBJ2-3
V: TRBV20-1
CDR3: CSATYLGGHSGDTQYF
DNA: TGCAGTGCCACCTATCTGGGGGGGCATAGTGGGGATACGCAGTATTTT

D: NA
size: NA
J: TRBJ1-2
V: TRBV3-1
CDR3: CASSWGGAQGYTF
DNA: TGTGCCAGCAGCTGGGGGGGGGCGCAGGGCTACACCTTC

D: TRBD1
size: NA
J: TRBJ1-6
V: TRBV28
CDR3: CASSLWGGQGSSPLHF
DNA: TGTGCCAGCAGTTTATGGGGGGGACAGGGGTCTTCACCCCTCCACTTT

D: NA
size: few
J: TRBJ2-7
V: TRBV11-2
CDR3: CASSSNRGQRGGEQYF
DNA: TGTGCCAGCAGCTCCAACCGGGGTCAAAGAGGGGGGGAGCAGTACTTC

D: TRBD1
size: NA
J: TRBJ2-7
V: TRBV29-1
CDR3: CSVRLYGQGTYEQYF
DNA: TGCAGCGTTCGACTCTACGGACAGGGGACCTACGAGCAGTACTTC

D: TRBD1
size: NA
J: TRBJ2-7
V: TRBV14
CDR3: CASSQRSGQGGTEQYF
DNA: TGTGCCAGCAGCCAAAGGTCGGGACAGGGTGGAACCGAGCAGTACTTC

D: TRBD2
size: NA
J: TRBJ2-1
V: TRBV29-1
CDR3: CSVDSGRAVHEQFF
DNA: TGCAGCGTCGATAGCGGGAGGGCCGTCCATGAGCAGTTCTTC

D: TRBD2
size: NA
J: TRBJ2-1
V: TRBV15
CDR3: CATSSGLAGGNNEQFF
DNA: TGTGCCACCAGCAGCGGACTAGCGGGAGGTAACAATGAGCAGTTCTTC

D: TRBD1
size: NA
J: TRBJ1-6
V: TRBV5-1
CDR3: CASSARTGESSMSNSPLHF
DNA: TGCGCCAGCAGCGCCCGGACAGGGGAGAGCTCTATGAGTAATTCACCCCTCCACTTT

D: NA
size: NA
J: TRBJ2-3
V: TRBV4-2
CDR3: CASSRDFMPTDTQYF
DNA: TGTGCCAGCAGCCGGGACTTTATGCCCACAGATACGCAGTATTTT

D: NA
size: many
J: TRBJ2-2
V: TRBV24-1
CDR3: CATLQPNTGELFF
DNA: TGTGCCACCCTCCAACCGAACACCGGGGAGCTGTTTTTT

D: NA
size: once
J: TRBJ1-2
V: TRBV2
CDR3: CASSGPAGTF
DNA: TGTGCCAGCAGTGGGCCGGCTGGCACCTTC

D: NA
size: many
J: TRBJ1-2
V: TRBV6-1
CDR3: CASKNGGPSNYGYTF
DNA: TGTGCCAGCAAAAACGGGGGTCCAAGTAACTATGGCTACACCTTC

D: NA
size: NA
J: TRBJ2-3
V: TRBV6-2/TRBV6-3
CDR3: CASSANQGSLPRLAQYF
DNA: TGTGCCAGCAGTGCTAATCAGGGTTCCCTCCCCCGGTTGGCGCAGTATTTT

D: TRBD2
size: few
J: TRBJ2-5
V: TRBV20-1
CDR3: CSARFPLARKETQYF
DNA: TGCAGTGCTAGGTTCCCACTAGCGCGAAAAGAGACCCAGTACTTC

D: NA
size: NA
J: TRBJ1-6
V: TRBV6-1
CDR3: CASKSGGRTYNSPLHF
DNA: TGTGCCAGCAAATCTGGGGGGAGGACCTATAATTCACCCCTCCACTTT

D: TRBD2
size: NA
J: TRBJ2-1
V: TRBV11-3
CDR3: CASRHWDYRGQFF
DNA: TGTGCCAGCAGACACTGGGACTATCGAGGGCAGTTCTTC

D: TRBD2
size: few
J: TRBJ2-3
V: TRBV27
CDR3: CASSYGLAVYTDTQYF
DNA: TGTGCCAGCAGTTACGGGCTAGCGGTCTACACAGATACGCAGTATTTT

D: TRBD2
size: few
J: TRBJ2-7
V: TRBV6-6
CDR3: CASSYSRTRFEQYF
DNA: TGTGCCAGCAGTTACTCCCGGACTAGATTCGAGCAGTACTTC

D: TRBD1
size: NA
J: TRBJ1-2
V: TRBV12-3/TRBV12-4
CDR3: CASSSGQGVGGYTF
DNA: TGTGCCAGCAGTTCGGGACAGGGGGTAGGAGGCTACACCTTC

D: TRBD2
size: few
J: TRBJ2-1
V: TRBV7-9
CDR3: CASSWGVGEGREQFF
DNA: TGTGCCAGCAGCTGGGGCGTGGGGGAGGGGCGTGAGCAGTTCTTC

D: TRBD1
size: many
J: TRBJ1-1
V: TRBV18
CDR3: CASSPEYDREGREAFF
DNA: TGTGCCAGCTCACCAGAATACGACAGGGAGGGAAGAGAAGCTTTCTTT